Listed below are T cell receptor beta chains from one sample, sequenced in a study of blood T cell repertoires in COVID-19. TCRdb's table, derived via immunoSEQ multiplex PCR, lists solely in-frame clones and lacks some. The table lists 150,000 to 200,000 clones, approximately 92% of them singletons. The sequenced material came from peripheral blood. The receptors come from a man aged 25-40 years with COVID-19, enrolled during active disease. The CDR3 runs from the conserved cysteine through the conserved F or W. The order of the fields is CDR3 protein, CDR3 DNA, J gene, clone size, D gene, V gene. A D gene is named only where the DNA matches it firmly. Size values are once, few and many counts, or a class for expanded clones, and some rows have none.

CDR3aa: CASSEPPGAGGSTGELFF
CDR3nt: TGTGCCAGCAGTGAACCTCCGGGGGCGGGGGGTTCCACCGGGGAGCTGTTTTTT
j_gene: TRBJ2-2
abundance: few
d_gene: TRBD2
v_gene: TRBV25-1

CDR3aa: CASSLVRVRETQYF
CDR3nt: TGTGCCAGCAGCTTAGTACGGGTCAGAGAGACCCAGTACTTC
j_gene: TRBJ2-5
abundance: NA
d_gene: NA
v_gene: TRBV11-2

CDR3aa: CASSSTEYNEQFF
CDR3nt: TGTGCCAGCAGTTCGACAGAATACAATGAGCAGTTCTTC
j_gene: TRBJ2-1
abundance: NA
d_gene: NA
v_gene: TRBV7-3

CDR3aa: CASSFGGGYTGELFF
CDR3nt: TGTGCCAGCAGTTTCGGGGGAGGATACACCGGGGAGCTGTTTTTT
j_gene: TRBJ2-2
abundance: NA
d_gene: NA
v_gene: TRBV28

CDR3aa: CASSPTGGLYAEAFF
CDR3nt: TGTGCCAGCAGCCCTACAGGGGGCCTATACGCTGAAGCTTTCTTT
j_gene: TRBJ1-1
abundance: NA
d_gene: TRBD1
v_gene: TRBV3-1/TRBV3-2

CDR3aa: CASSPIQGARETQYF
CDR3nt: TGTGCCAGCAGTCCCATTCAGGGGGCTAGGGAGACCCAGTACTTC
j_gene: TRBJ2-5
abundance: NA
d_gene: TRBD1
v_gene: TRBV6-5

CDR3aa: CASSPTQGRGSNQPQHF
CDR3nt: TGTGCCAGCAGTCCGACACAGGGTCGGGGTAGCAATCAGCCCCAGCATTTT
j_gene: TRBJ1-5
abundance: few
d_gene: NA
v_gene: TRBV28

CDR3aa: CASSFLGQGVAGNTIYF
CDR3nt: TGTGCCAGCAGTTTTCTCGGACAGGGTGTAGCAGGAAACACCATATATTTT
j_gene: TRBJ1-3
abundance: NA
d_gene: TRBD1
v_gene: TRBV7-2

CDR3aa: CASSYINRDRLYGYTF
CDR3nt: TGTGCCAGCAGTTACATAAACCGGGACAGGCTCTATGGCTACACCTTC
j_gene: TRBJ1-2
abundance: NA
d_gene: TRBD1
v_gene: TRBV6-5

CDR3aa: CASSKGQGRTGELFF
CDR3nt: TGTGCCAGCAGCAAAGGACAGGGCAGAACCGGGGAGCTGTTTTTT
j_gene: TRBJ2-2
abundance: NA
d_gene: NA
v_gene: TRBV21-1

CDR3aa: CSVEGTGGQHGELFF
CDR3nt: TGCAGCGTTGAAGGGACAGGGGGGCAACACGGGGAGCTGTTTTTT
j_gene: TRBJ2-2
abundance: NA
d_gene: TRBD1
v_gene: TRBV29-1

CDR3aa: CASTLGAGGPDEQFF
CDR3nt: TGTGCCAGCACCCTCGGGGCGGGAGGGCCTGATGAGCAGTTCTTC
j_gene: TRBJ2-1
abundance: NA
d_gene: TRBD2
v_gene: TRBV28

CDR3aa: CASSPSGQGETQYF
CDR3nt: TGTGCCAGCAGCCCATCGGGACAGGGAGAGACCCAGTACTTC
j_gene: TRBJ2-5
abundance: NA
d_gene: TRBD1
v_gene: TRBV7-3

CDR3aa: CASKLRQGVYGYTF
CDR3nt: TGTGCCAGTAAATTGCGACAGGGGGTCTATGGCTACACCTTC
j_gene: TRBJ1-2
abundance: once
d_gene: TRBD1
v_gene: TRBV19

CDR3aa: CASSSGGRSEKLFF
CDR3nt: TGTGCCAGCAGCTCGGGGGGGAGAAGTGAAAAACTGTTTTTT
j_gene: TRBJ1-4
abundance: NA
d_gene: NA
v_gene: TRBV5-4

CDR3aa: CASSSDRDEQYF
CDR3nt: TGTGCCAGCAGCTCAGACAGGGACGAGCAGTACTTC
j_gene: TRBJ2-7
abundance: NA
d_gene: TRBD1
v_gene: TRBV5-8

CDR3aa: CASSDREETQYF
CDR3nt: TGTGCCAGCTCGGACAGGGAAGAGACCCAGTACTTC
j_gene: TRBJ2-5
abundance: NA
d_gene: TRBD1
v_gene: TRBV2

CDR3aa: CASSLMTDYTF
CDR3nt: TGTGCCAGCAGCCTCATGACAGACTACACCTTC
j_gene: TRBJ1-2
abundance: NA
d_gene: NA
v_gene: TRBV7-2

CDR3aa: CASSLGRTGFHEQYF
CDR3nt: TGTGCCAGCAGCTTAGGGAGGACAGGGTTTCACGAGCAGTACTTC
j_gene: TRBJ2-7
abundance: NA
d_gene: TRBD1
v_gene: TRBV7-9

CDR3aa: CASNREAGGNEQFF
CDR3nt: TGTGCCAGCAATAGGGAGGCTGGGGGGAATGAGCAGTTCTTC
j_gene: TRBJ2-1
abundance: NA
d_gene: NA
v_gene: TRBV6-5

CDR3aa: CASSLRQGVGTEAFF
CDR3nt: TGTGCCAGCAGCCTACGACAGGGGGTAGGCACTGAAGCTTTCTTT
j_gene: TRBJ1-1
abundance: NA
d_gene: TRBD1
v_gene: TRBV27

CDR3aa: CASSIGSGLAKNIQYF
CDR3nt: TGTGCCAGTAGTATAGGGTCAGGTCTAGCCAAAAACATTCAGTACTTC
j_gene: TRBJ2-4
abundance: NA
d_gene: NA
v_gene: TRBV19

CDR3aa: CASSLDRGWYEQYF
CDR3nt: TGTGCCAGCAGCTTGGACAGGGGTTGGTACGAGCAGTACTTC
j_gene: TRBJ2-7
abundance: once
d_gene: TRBD1
v_gene: TRBV3-1/TRBV3-2

CDR3aa: CATSRDLGGRGDYGYTF
CDR3nt: TGTGCCACCAGCAGAGATTTAGGGGGCAGGGGAGACTATGGCTACACCTTC
j_gene: TRBJ1-2
abundance: once
d_gene: TRBD1
v_gene: TRBV15

CDR3aa: CASSLSIGTANSGNTIYF
CDR3nt: TGCGCCAGCAGCTTAAGTATCGGGACAGCTAACTCTGGAAACACCATATATTTT
j_gene: TRBJ1-3
abundance: NA
d_gene: TRBD1
v_gene: TRBV5-1

CDR3aa: CASSYPGNSGNTIYF
CDR3nt: TGTGCCAGCAGTTACCCGGGAAACTCTGGAAACACCATATATTTT
j_gene: TRBJ1-3
abundance: NA
d_gene: NA
v_gene: TRBV6-2/TRBV6-3

CDR3aa: CASSRTGGYGYTF
CDR3nt: TGTGCCAGCAGTAGGACAGGCGGTTATGGCTACACCTTC
j_gene: TRBJ1-2
abundance: NA
d_gene: TRBD1
v_gene: TRBV5-6

CDR3aa: CASSQGPGQAQNYGYTF
CDR3nt: TGTGCCAGCAGCCAAGGGCCCGGACAGGCGCAGAACTATGGCTACACCTTC
j_gene: TRBJ1-2
abundance: once
d_gene: TRBD1
v_gene: TRBV3-1/TRBV3-2

CDR3aa: CASSPRISGIYEQYF
CDR3nt: TGTGCCAGCAGTCCCCGGATTAGCGGTATCTACGAGCAGTACTTC
j_gene: TRBJ2-7
abundance: NA
d_gene: NA
v_gene: TRBV27

CDR3aa: CASSRGREGYNEQFF
CDR3nt: TGTGCCAGCAGTCGAGGGCGGGAGGGGTACAATGAGCAGTTCTTC
j_gene: TRBJ2-1
abundance: NA
d_gene: TRBD2
v_gene: TRBV2

CDR3aa: CAIEPGTSGGKQYF
CDR3nt: TGTGCCATCGAACCCGGGACTAGCGGGGGGAAGCAGTACTTC
j_gene: TRBJ2-7
abundance: NA
d_gene: TRBD2
v_gene: TRBV10-3

CDR3aa: CASSEGTGEWETQYF
CDR3nt: TGTGCCAGCAGTGAAGGGACAGGGGAGTGGGAGACCCAGTACTTC
j_gene: TRBJ2-5
abundance: NA
d_gene: TRBD1
v_gene: TRBV2

CDR3aa: CASSGRVDEQYF
CDR3nt: TGTGCCAGCAGCGGGAGGGTGGACGAGCAGTACTTC
j_gene: TRBJ2-7
abundance: NA
d_gene: TRBD2
v_gene: TRBV11-1

CDR3aa: CVARASTDTQYF
CDR3nt: TGTGTCGCCAGGGCTAGCACAGATACGCAGTATTTT
j_gene: TRBJ2-3
abundance: NA
d_gene: NA
v_gene: TRBV6-5

CDR3aa: CASSLRGGTDTQYF
CDR3nt: TGTGCCAGCAGCTTACGGGGGGGCACAGATACGCAGTATTTT
j_gene: TRBJ2-3
abundance: NA
d_gene: TRBD2
v_gene: TRBV11-2

CDR3aa: CASSPRTGGASNQPQHF
CDR3nt: TGTGCCAGTAGTCCAAGGACAGGGGGTGCTAGCAATCAGCCCCAGCATTTT
j_gene: TRBJ1-5
abundance: NA
d_gene: TRBD1
v_gene: TRBV19

CDR3aa: CASSFGQGANEQFF
CDR3nt: TGCGCCAGCAGCTTCGGACAGGGGGCCAATGAGCAGTTCTTC
j_gene: TRBJ2-1
abundance: NA
d_gene: TRBD1
v_gene: TRBV5-1

CDR3aa: CAISESDRGEPEAFF
CDR3nt: TGTGCCATCAGTGAGTCGGACAGGGGGGAACCTGAAGCTTTCTTT
j_gene: TRBJ1-1
abundance: NA
d_gene: TRBD1
v_gene: TRBV10-3

CDR3aa: CASSQDFVREGDTGELFF
CDR3nt: TGTGCCAGCAGCCAAGATTTTGTACGGGAGGGCGACACCGGGGAGCTGTTTTTT
j_gene: TRBJ2-2
abundance: few
d_gene: TRBD2
v_gene: TRBV4-2

CDR3aa: CASSREGGPTYEQYF
CDR3nt: TGTGCCAGCAGCAGGGAAGGGGGTCCTACCTACGAGCAGTACTTC
j_gene: TRBJ2-7
abundance: NA
d_gene: NA
v_gene: TRBV7-9

CDR3aa: CASSPYSGTGEEKLFF
CDR3nt: TGTGCCAGCAGCCCTTATTCCGGGACGGGGGAAGAAAAACTGTTTTTT
j_gene: TRBJ1-4
abundance: NA
d_gene: NA
v_gene: TRBV28

CDR3aa: CATLAEVPYEQYF
CDR3nt: TGTGCCACACTAGCAGAAGTTCCCTACGAGCAGTACTTC
j_gene: TRBJ2-7
abundance: NA
d_gene: NA
v_gene: TRBV6-5

CDR3aa: CASSLAADSGNTIYF
CDR3nt: TGCGCCAGCAGCTTGGCCGCAGATTCTGGAAACACCATATATTTT
j_gene: TRBJ1-3
abundance: NA
d_gene: NA
v_gene: TRBV5-1

CDR3aa: CASSPLGGSLNQPQHF
CDR3nt: TGTGCCAGCAGCCCCTTGGGGGGTAGTTTAAACCAGCCCCAGCATTTT
j_gene: TRBJ1-5
abundance: NA
d_gene: NA
v_gene: TRBV6-2/TRBV6-3

CDR3aa: CASSRDSTFYEQYF
CDR3nt: TGTGCCAGTAGTAGAGACAGTACCTTCTACGAGCAGTACTTC
j_gene: TRBJ2-7
abundance: once
d_gene: NA
v_gene: TRBV19

CDR3aa: CASMAGLAGGYEQYF
CDR3nt: TGTGCCAGCATGGCGGGACTAGCGGGGGGCTACGAGCAGTACTTC
j_gene: TRBJ2-7
abundance: NA
d_gene: TRBD2
v_gene: TRBV2

CDR3aa: CASSLNRRGSTDTQYF
CDR3nt: TGTGCCAGCAGCTTAAACCGCAGGGGTTCCACAGATACGCAGTATTTT
j_gene: TRBJ2-3
abundance: NA
d_gene: NA
v_gene: TRBV7-9

CDR3aa: CASSEAGGAPSEQYF
CDR3nt: TGTGCCAGCAGTGAAGCGGGAGGAGCCCCTAGCGAGCAGTACTTC
j_gene: TRBJ2-7
abundance: NA
d_gene: TRBD2
v_gene: TRBV28

CDR3aa: CASSVEGVSGYTF
CDR3nt: TGTGCCAGCAGCGTAGAGGGGGTTTCTGGCTACACCTTC
j_gene: TRBJ1-2
abundance: NA
d_gene: NA
v_gene: TRBV9

CDR3aa: CASSLDRSGQPQHF
CDR3nt: TGTGCCAGCAGCCTGGACAGGTCAGGGCAGCCCCAGCATTTT
j_gene: TRBJ1-5
abundance: NA
d_gene: TRBD1
v_gene: TRBV5-5

CDR3aa: CASSLGPQETQYF
CDR3nt: TGTGCCAGCAGCTTAGGGCCGCAAGAGACCCAGTACTTC
j_gene: TRBJ2-5
abundance: NA
d_gene: NA
v_gene: TRBV11-3